This T cell receptor (beta chain) was retrieved from a study of blood T cell repertoires in COVID-19. Overall study: Samples representing acute and convalescent COVID-19 were sourced from the United States, Italy and Spain. PBMCs, B-cell-depleted T cells, or T cells provided the cDNA or gDNA that made up the material.

How the authors handled the data: Quantification of nucleated cells was approximated via reference gene primer amplification. The repertoire was sequenced with immunoSEQ multiplex PCR; TCRdb's copy has only in-frame clones and lacks some. The V and J calls and clone size come from that table; D and trimming were worked out from the DNA. The table records tens of thousands of clones, roughly 72% of them present only once. Germline V gene data show CDR1 as LNHDA and CDR2 as SQIVND (reference sequence). This CDR3 has 17 residues. V was pared by 4 bases and J by 1 base, with 11 bases of the junction left unmatched. Patients from Seattle were sampled longitudinally, starting during active infection.

This receptor was obtained from a woman aged 70-85 years with COVID-19, enrolled during active disease. Sequencing was performed on peripheral blood. The V and J genes are TRBV19 and TRBJ1-1; 8 nucleotides agree with TRBD1. CDR3 nucleotides: TGTGCCAGTAGTAAAACCACGACAGGGGTGGAGAACACTGAAGCTTTCTTT. Translating gives CASSKTTTGVENTEAFF.